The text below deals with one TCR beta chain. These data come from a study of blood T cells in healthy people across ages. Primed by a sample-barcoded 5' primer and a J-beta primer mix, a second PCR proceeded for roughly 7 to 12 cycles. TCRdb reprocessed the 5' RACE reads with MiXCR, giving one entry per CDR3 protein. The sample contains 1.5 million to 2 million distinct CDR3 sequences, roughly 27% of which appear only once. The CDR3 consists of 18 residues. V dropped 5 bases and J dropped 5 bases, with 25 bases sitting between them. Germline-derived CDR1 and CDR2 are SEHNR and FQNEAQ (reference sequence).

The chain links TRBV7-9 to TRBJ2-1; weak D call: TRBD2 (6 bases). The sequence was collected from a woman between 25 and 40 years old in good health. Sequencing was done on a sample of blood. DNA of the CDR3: TGTGCCAGCAGCCGTCCGTTAGGGCGGGGAAACAATCACAATGAGCAGTTCTTC. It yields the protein CASSRPLGRGNNHNEQFF.